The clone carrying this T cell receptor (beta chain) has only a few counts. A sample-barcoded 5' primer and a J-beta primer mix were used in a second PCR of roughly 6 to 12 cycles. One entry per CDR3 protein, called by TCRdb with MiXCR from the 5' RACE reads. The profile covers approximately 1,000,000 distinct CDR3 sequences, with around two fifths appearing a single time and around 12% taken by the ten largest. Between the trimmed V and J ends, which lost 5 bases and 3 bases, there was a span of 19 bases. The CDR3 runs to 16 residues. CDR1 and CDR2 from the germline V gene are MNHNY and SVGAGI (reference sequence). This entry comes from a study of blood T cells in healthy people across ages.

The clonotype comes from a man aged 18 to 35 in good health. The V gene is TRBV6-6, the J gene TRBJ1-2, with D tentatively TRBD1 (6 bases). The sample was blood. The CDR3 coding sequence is TGTGCCAGCAGTAACCAAGGACAGCCAATGGACTATGGCTACACCTTC. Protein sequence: CASSNQGQPMDYGYTF.